This T cell receptor beta chain was sequenced during a study of T cell responses to AZD1222 COVID-19 vaccine. Study outcomes and limitations: Of spike-specific TCRs, nearly half reportedly target regions left unmutated in variants. Samples come after the peak T cell response, not at day 14. CD4 TCRs linked to vaccination spanned spike, dominating at 160-218 and 743-854. Spike-specific TCR breadth and depth were elevated following two AZD1222 doses.

This CDR3 is built from 15 residues. Germline CDR1 is MDHEN and CDR2 is SYDVKM. Trimming removed 3 bases from V and 7 bases from J, with 18 bases in between. Profiled with immunoSEQ multiplex PCR; TCRdb holds only in-frame clones, not every one. Among 150,000 to 200,000 clones, less than 95% were seen once, and the ten largest hold about 5.9%. Notes on this clone: Its target is unknown.

This TCR came from an adult who received the AZD1222 COVID-19 vaccine. Source: peripheral blood, taken 28 days after the second AZD1222 dose. The V gene is TRBV28, the J gene TRBJ2-5, with D maybe TRBD1 (6 bases). CDR3 region: CASSLVDRTPGTQYF. CDR3 in DNA: TGTGCCAGCAGTTTGGTAGACAGGACCCCGGGGACCCAGTACTTC. Combining the CDR3 with reference TRBV28 and TRBJ2-5 gives the whole variable domain DVKVTQSSRYLVKRTGEKVFLECVQDMDHENMFWYRQDPGLGLRLIYFSYDVKMKEKGDIPEGYSVSREKKERFSLILESASTNQTSMYLCASSLVDRTPGTQYFGPGTRLLVL.